Below, 23 T cell receptor beta chains from the same sample are listed, as sequenced in a study of T cell clones after liver transplantation. The method was immunoSEQ multiplex PCR; TCRdb's version includes in-frame clones alone and lacks a portion of them. The table records tens of thousands of clones, roughly 85% of them present only once. The source material was CD4+ T cells from blood, sampled 45 to 47 months after liver transplant. These receptors originate from a human patient who received a liver transplant. Some T cells may be transferred from the graft donor.

The V call is TRBV28, the J call TRBJ1-5; TRBD1 aligns across 10 bases. V gave up 7 bases and J gave up 6 bases; unmatched junction bases: 12. This CDR3 is 16 amino acids long. The germline V gene has CDR1 MDHEN and CDR2 SYDVKM. The CDR3 spells CASTLPGTGESQPQHF. CDR3 nucleotide sequence: TGTGCCAGCACCCTCCCCGGGACAGGGGAGAGTCAGCCCCAGCATTTT.

The chain links TRBV5-1 to TRBJ2-1; D uncertain. Per germline, CDR1 SGHRS and CDR2 YFSETQ. With 1 base removed from V and 0 bases from J, the gap between germline ends came to 11 bases. The CDR3 runs to 16 residues. The CDR3 is CASSLRSASSYNEQFF. CDR3 bases: TGCGCCAGCAGCTTGCGGAGCGCGAGCTCCTACAATGAGCAGTTCTTC.

In this sample, this clone turned up once. This chain links TRBV30 with TRBJ2-7, with D tentatively TRBD1 or TRBD2 (5 bases each). Trimming took 5 bases from V and 9 from J, leaving 20 bases between them. This CDR3 is 13 amino acids long. The V gene's germline CDR1 is GTSNPN and CDR2 SVGIG (reference sequence). The CDR3 loop is CAWGGTGKRRQYF. The CDR3 bases are TGTGCCTGGGGTGGGACCGGGAAGAGGCGGCAGTACTTC.

In the case of this clone: At one boundary the junction diverges from the germline segment, which might be a read error. The chain is built from TRBV27 and TRBJ2-6, with no clear D. The CDR3 has 17 amino acids. The V gene's germline CDR1 is MNHEY and CDR2 SMNVEV (reference sequence). Written as DNA, the CDR3 is TGTGCCAGCAGCTTATACTACAGCATCTCTGGGGCCAACGTCCTGACTTTC. The encoded protein is CASSLYYSISGANVLTF.

CDR3: CASSKLAGGPDTQYF. For the CDR3, the DNA is TGTGCCAGCAGTAAACTAGCGGGAGGACCAGATACGCAGTATTTT. The chain is built from TRBV25-1 and TRBJ2-3; TRBD2 aligns across 12 bases. Germline V gene lookup returns CDR1 MGHDK and CDR2 SYGVNS. V was pared by 5 bases and J by 4 bases, with 4 bases of the junction left unmatched. CDR3 length equals 15 residues.

The genes are TRBV28 and TRBJ1-2; 7 positions match TRBD1. This CDR3 spans 20 amino acids. V lost 5 bases to trimming and J lost 2 bases; unmatched junction nucleotides: 23. Germline assignment: CDR1 MDHEN and CDR2 SYDVKM. DNA of the CDR3: TGTGCCAGCAGTCCTTACCACCACTTCGACAGGGTCAGGTACAACTATGGCTACACCTTC. As protein: CASSPYHHFDRVRYNYGYTF.

The V call is TRBV5-1, the J call TRBJ1-1; no reliable D call. Germline V gene lookup returns CDR1 SGHRS and CDR2 YFSETQ. The V end lost 4 bases, the J end lost 4 bases, and 23 bases lay between the germline ends. The CDR3 has 17 residues. CDR3 coding DNA: TGCGCCAGCAGCCGAGACGGTATGGGCAGTGGAAGCACTGAAGCTTTCTTT. It encodes CASSRDGMGSGSTEAFF.

V is TRBV15 and J is TRBJ2-1; D is undetermined. The germline V gene encodes CDR1 LNHNV and CDR2 YYDKDF (reference sequence). This CDR3 has 12 amino acids. V lost 0 bases, J lost 10 bases, and 7 bases lay in between. CDR3 residues: CATSRDPREQFF. The CDR3 coding sequence is TGTGCCACCAGCAGAGACCCGAGGGAGCAGTTCTTC.

The chain has TRBV18 and TRBJ2-6, with TRBD1 matching 7 bases. J gave up 1 base and V 4 bases, and 7 bases lay outside the gene matches. Germline CDR1 is KGHSH and CDR2 is LQKENI. This CDR3 has 17 residues. The CDR3 sequence is CASSQQGRGSGANVLTF. The CDR3 nucleotides read TGTGCCAGCTCACAACAGGGGCGAGGGTCTGGGGCCAACGTCCTGACTTTC.

This clone was seen a few times. The chain recombines TRBV6-1 with TRBJ1-1; D remains unclear. The CDR3 extends over 14 amino acids. Trimming pared 2 bases from V and 9 bases from J, leaving 16 bases between. The germline V gene has CDR1 MNHNS and CDR2 SASEGT. This CDR3 reads CASSEYLGPRKAFF. CDR3 in DNA: TGTGCCAGCAGTGAATACCTCGGGCCCAGAAAAGCTTTCTTT.

The J gene is TRBJ2-1, the V gene TRBV9; D uncertain. V was cut by 0 bases and J by 0 bases, with 4 bases left in between. From germline, CDR1 is SGDLS and CDR2 YYNGEE. This CDR3 is built from 14 residues. The CDR3 coding sequence is TGTGCCAGCAGCGTAGGCGACTCCTACAATGAGCAGTTCTTC. This sequence encodes CASSVGDSYNEQFF.

The chain joins TRBV6-6 to TRBJ2-5; TRBD2 is a possible D gene (6 bases). Between the trimmed V and J ends, which lost 5 bases and 3 bases, there was a span of 7 bases. CDR1 and CDR2 (germline): MNHNY, SVGAGI (reference sequence). The CDR3 has 12 residues. For the CDR3, the DNA is TGTGCCAGCAGTCAGCGGGAAGAGACCCAGTACTTC. The encoded protein is CASSQREETQYF.

The table lists this clone with many counts. The gene calls are TRBV11-3 and TRBJ2-3; the D gene could be TRBD1 or TRBD2 (6 bases each). V lost 5 bases, J lost 4 bases, and 19 bases lay in between. The germline V gene encodes CDR1 SGHNT and CDR2 YENEEA. This CDR3 has 16 amino acids. CDR3 protein: CASSPRDNGLPDTQYF. CDR3 nucleotide sequence: TGTGCCAGCAGCCCGCGGGACAATGGACTCCCAGATACGCAGTATTTT.

The chain employs TRBV18 and TRBJ1-1; 9 bases agree with TRBD1. V lost 4 bases, J lost 0 bases, and 12 bases stayed unmatched. The CDR3 contains 18 residues. CDR1 is KGHSH, CDR2 LQKENI, per germline. The CDR3: CASSLMSGQGRMNTEAFF. CDR3 bases: TGTGCCAGCTCACTGATGTCGGGACAGGGAAGAATGAACACTGAAGCTTTCTTT.

The chain is built from TRBV28 and TRBJ2-7; D unresolved. Germline V CDR1 and CDR2: MDHEN, SYDVKM. CDR3 length: 14 amino acids. The ends were cut back, 7 bases at V and 3 bases at J, with 16 bases in the middle. CDR3 residues: CASNRVDERYEQYF. The CDR3 DNA is TGTGCCAGCAACCGGGTGGATGAGCGCTACGAGCAGTACTTC.

The V and J genes are TRBV18 and TRBJ1-2; 9 nucleotides align to TRBD1. V lost 3 bases to trimming and J lost 4 bases; unmatched junction nucleotides: 6. This CDR3 is 15 amino acids long. CDR1 and CDR2 from the germline V gene are KGHSH and LQKENI. The CDR3 DNA is TGTGCCAGCTCACCCGGGACAGGGCCTACCTATGGCTACACCTTC. This translates into CASSPGTGPTYGYTF.

The rearrangement uses TRBV29-1 and TRBJ2-7; D gene ambiguous. The CDR3 sequence is 11 residues long. The V gene lost 4 bases and the J gene lost 5 bases, with 9 bases spanning the gap. Germline-derived CDR1 and CDR2 are SQVTM and ANQGSEA. CDR3 nucleotide sequence: TGCAGCGTTGGGGAATATGACGAGCAGTACTTC. Its protein product is CSVGEYDEQYF.

The rearrangement joins TRBV11-3 to TRBJ2-1; TRBD2 might be the D (6 bases). Trimming pared 1 base from V and 5 bases from J, leaving 12 bases between. The CDR3 sequence is 15 residues long. The V gene's germline CDR1 is SGHNT and CDR2 YENEEA. The CDR3: CASSLGDLADNEQFF. Here the CDR3 DNA reads TGTGCCAGCAGCTTAGGGGACTTAGCTGACAATGAGCAGTTCTTC.

Remarks on this clone: The junction differs from germline at one of its ends, possibly a read error. The J gene is TRBJ1-1, the V gene TRBV7-2, with D possibly TRBD1 on 5 matching bases. Germline values: CDR1 SGHTA, CDR2 FQGNSA. The CDR3 loop spans 13 amino acids. CDR3 in DNA: TGTGCCAGCAGCTTAGAAGCGGACACGGAAGCTTTCTTT. As protein: CASSLEADTEAFF.

This rearrangement joins TRBV25-1 to TRBJ1-2, with D possibly TRBD1 on 6 matching bases. V lost 9 bases, J lost 5 bases, and 16 bases lay in between. Per germline, CDR1 MGHDK and CDR2 SYGVNS. This CDR3 region has 13 residues. The CDR3: CASRQDERYGYTF. The CDR3 nucleotides are TGTGCCAGTAGACAGGACGAGAGGTATGGCTACACCTTC.

The chain joins TRBV7-9 to TRBJ2-3, with a possible D match to TRBD2 (6 bases). This CDR3 is 16 amino acids long. Trimming stripped 4 bases from V and 6 bases from J, with 20 bases between. The germline gives CDR1 SEHNR, CDR2 FQNEAQ (reference sequence). This chain's CDR3 is CASSSRGGAGGDTQYF. In DNA form, the CDR3 reads TGTGCCAGCAGCTCCCGAGGAGGGGCTGGGGGGGATACGCAGTATTTT.

V usage is TRBV5-4 and J usage is TRBJ2-5; perhaps TRBD1 as D (5 bases). Germline CDR1 reads SGHNT; CDR2 reads YYREEE (reference sequence). The ends were cut back, 2 bases at V and 4 bases at J, with 12 bases in the middle. The CDR3 extends over 14 amino acids. The CDR3 DNA sequence: TGTGCCAGCAGCTTAGTAGGGGCTGGAGAGACCCAGTACTTC. Translation: CASSLVGAGETQYF. Variable domain in full (rest from reference TRBV5-4 and TRBJ2-5): ETGVTQSPTHLIKTRGQQVTLRCSSQSGHNTVSWYQQALGQGPQFIFQYYREEENGRGNFPPRFSGLQFPNYSSELNVNALELDDSALYLCASSLVGAGETQYFGPGTRLLVL.

The chain couples TRBV30 to TRBJ1-1; TRBD1 might be the D (5 bases). V shed 2 bases and J shed 5 bases, with 12 bases lying between them. CDR1 is GTSNPN and CDR2 is SVGIG in the germline V gene (reference sequence). CDR3 length equals 13 residues. CDR3 DNA: TGTGCCTGGAGTCCAGGGTGGATTACTGAAGCTTTCTTT. Amino acids: CAWSPGWITEAFF.